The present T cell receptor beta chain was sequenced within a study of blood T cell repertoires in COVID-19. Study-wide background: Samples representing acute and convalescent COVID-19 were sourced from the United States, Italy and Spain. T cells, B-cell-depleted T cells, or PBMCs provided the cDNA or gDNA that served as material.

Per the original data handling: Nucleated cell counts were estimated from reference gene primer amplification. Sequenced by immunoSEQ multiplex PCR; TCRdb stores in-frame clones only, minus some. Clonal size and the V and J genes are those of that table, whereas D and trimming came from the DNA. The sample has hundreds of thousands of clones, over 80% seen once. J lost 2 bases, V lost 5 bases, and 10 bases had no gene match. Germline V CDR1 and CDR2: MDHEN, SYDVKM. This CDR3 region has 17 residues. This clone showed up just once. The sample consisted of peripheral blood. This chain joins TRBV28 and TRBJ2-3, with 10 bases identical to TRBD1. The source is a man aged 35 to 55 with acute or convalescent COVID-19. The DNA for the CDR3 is TGTGCCAGCAGTCGCCGCCCGGGACAGGGGATCACAGATACGCAGTATTTT. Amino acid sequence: CASSRRPGQGITDTQYF. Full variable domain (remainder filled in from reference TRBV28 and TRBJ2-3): DVKVTQSSRYLVKRTGEKVFLECVQDMDHENMFWYRQDPGLGLRLIYFSYDVKMKEKGDIPEGYSVSREKKERFSLILESASTNQTSMYLCASSRRPGQGITDTQYFGPGTRLTVL.